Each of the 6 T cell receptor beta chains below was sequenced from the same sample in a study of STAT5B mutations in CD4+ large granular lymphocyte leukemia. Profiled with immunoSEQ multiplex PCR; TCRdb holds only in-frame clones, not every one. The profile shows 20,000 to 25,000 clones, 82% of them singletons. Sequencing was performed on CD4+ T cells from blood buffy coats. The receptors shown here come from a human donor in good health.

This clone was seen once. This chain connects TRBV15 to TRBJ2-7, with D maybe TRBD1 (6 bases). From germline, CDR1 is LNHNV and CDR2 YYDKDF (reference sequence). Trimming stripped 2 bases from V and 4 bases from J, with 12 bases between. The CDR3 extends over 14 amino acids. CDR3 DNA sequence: TGTGCCACCAGCAGACAGGGGTTAGGTTACGAGCAGTACTTC. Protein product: CATSRQGLGYEQYF.

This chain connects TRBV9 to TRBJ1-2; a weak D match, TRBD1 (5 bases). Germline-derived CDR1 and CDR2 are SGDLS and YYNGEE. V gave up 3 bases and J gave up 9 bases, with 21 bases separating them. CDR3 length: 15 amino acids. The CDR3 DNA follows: TGTGCCAGCAGCGAGGTGGACACCCTGGGAAGGAGCTACACCTTC. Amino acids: CASSEVDTLGRSYTF.

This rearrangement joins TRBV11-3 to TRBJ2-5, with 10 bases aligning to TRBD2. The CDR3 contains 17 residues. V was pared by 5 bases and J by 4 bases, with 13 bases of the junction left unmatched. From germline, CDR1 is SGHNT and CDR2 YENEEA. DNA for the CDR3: TGTGCCAGCAGCCCAACCGCGGTAGCGGGAGGCCCAGAGACCCAGTACTTC. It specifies CASSPTAVAGGPETQYF.

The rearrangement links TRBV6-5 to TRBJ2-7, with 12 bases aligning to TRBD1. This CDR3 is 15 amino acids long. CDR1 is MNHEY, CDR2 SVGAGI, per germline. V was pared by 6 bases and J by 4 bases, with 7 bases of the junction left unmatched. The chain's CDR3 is CASSPSGQGAYEQYF. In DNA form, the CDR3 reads TGTGCCAGCAGCCCGTCGGGACAGGGGGCTTACGAGCAGTACTTC.

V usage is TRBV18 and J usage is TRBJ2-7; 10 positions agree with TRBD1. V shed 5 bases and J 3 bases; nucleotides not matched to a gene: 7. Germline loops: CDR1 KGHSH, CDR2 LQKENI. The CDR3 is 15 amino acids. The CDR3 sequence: CASSTGTGDVYEQYF. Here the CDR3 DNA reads TGTGCCAGCTCAACAGGGACAGGGGACGTCTACGAGCAGTACTTC.

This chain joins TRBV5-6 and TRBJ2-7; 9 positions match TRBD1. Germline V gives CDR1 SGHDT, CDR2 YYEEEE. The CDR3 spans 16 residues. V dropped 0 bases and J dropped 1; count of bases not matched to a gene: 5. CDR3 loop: CASSLGGQGGSYEQYF. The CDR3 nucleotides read TGTGCCAGCAGCTTGGGGGGACAGGGAGGGTCCTACGAGCAGTACTTC.